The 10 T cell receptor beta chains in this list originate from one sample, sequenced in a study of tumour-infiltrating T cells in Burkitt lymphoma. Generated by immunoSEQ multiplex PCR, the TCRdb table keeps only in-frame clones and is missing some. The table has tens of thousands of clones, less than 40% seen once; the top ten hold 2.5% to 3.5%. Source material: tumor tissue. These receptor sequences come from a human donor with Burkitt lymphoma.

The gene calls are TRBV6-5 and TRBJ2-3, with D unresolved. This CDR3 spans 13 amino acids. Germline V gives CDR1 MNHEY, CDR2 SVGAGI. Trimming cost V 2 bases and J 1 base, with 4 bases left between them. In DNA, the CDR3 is TGTGCCAGCAGTTACCCCGGCACAGATACGCAGTATTTT. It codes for CASSYPGTDTQYF.

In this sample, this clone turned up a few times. For the CDR3, the DNA is TGTGCCAGCAGCTCACTGGGACAGAACAATGAGCAGTTCTTC. Residues: CASSSLGQNNEQFF. V gene TRBV7-6 combines with J gene TRBJ2-1; 7 bases agree with TRBD1. Germline values: CDR1 SGHVS, CDR2 FNYEAQ. Trimming at V came to 4 bases and at J to 5 bases, leaving 5 bases not matched to a gene. The CDR3 runs 14 residues.

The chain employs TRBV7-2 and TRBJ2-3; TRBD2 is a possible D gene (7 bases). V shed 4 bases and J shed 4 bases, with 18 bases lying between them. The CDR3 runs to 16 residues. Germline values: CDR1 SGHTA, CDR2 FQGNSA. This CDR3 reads CASSYGGGDGADTQYF. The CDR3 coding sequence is TGTGCCAGCAGCTACGGAGGGGGGGACGGGGCAGATACGCAGTATTTT.

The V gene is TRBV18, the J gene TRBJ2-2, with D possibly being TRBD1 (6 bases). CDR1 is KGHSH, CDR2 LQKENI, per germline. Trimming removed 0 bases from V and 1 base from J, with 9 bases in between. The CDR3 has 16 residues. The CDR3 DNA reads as TGTGCCAGCTCACCACCGTCGACAGGGAACACCGGGGAGCTGTTTTTT. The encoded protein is CASSPPSTGNTGELFF.

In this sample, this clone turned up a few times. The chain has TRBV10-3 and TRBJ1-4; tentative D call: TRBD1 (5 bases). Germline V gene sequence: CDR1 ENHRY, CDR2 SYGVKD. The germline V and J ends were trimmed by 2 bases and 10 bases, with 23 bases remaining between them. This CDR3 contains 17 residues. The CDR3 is CAISELGPNTGGGKLFF. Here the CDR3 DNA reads TGTGCCATCAGTGAGCTTGGACCCAACACCGGGGGGGGAAAACTGTTTTTT.

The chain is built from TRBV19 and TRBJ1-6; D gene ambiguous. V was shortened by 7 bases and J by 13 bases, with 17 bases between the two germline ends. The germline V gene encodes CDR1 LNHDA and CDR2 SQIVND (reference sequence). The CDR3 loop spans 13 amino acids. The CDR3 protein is CASTVDRWSPLHF. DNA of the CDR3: TGTGCCAGTACAGTTGACCGGTGGTCGCCCCTCCACTTT.

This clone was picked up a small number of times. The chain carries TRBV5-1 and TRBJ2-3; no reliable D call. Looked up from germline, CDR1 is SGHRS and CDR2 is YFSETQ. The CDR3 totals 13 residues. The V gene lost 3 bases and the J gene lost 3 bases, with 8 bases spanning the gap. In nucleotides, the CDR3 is TGCGCCAGCAGCTCCTTTATGACAGATACGCAGTATTTT. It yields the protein CASSSFMTDTQYF.

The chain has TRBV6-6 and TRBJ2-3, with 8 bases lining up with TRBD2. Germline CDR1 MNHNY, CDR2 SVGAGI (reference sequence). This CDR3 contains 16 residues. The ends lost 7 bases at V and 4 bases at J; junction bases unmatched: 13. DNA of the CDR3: TGTGCCAGCAAACTGTCGGGACTAGGGGAGGCAGATACGCAGTATTTT. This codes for CASKLSGLGEADTQYF.

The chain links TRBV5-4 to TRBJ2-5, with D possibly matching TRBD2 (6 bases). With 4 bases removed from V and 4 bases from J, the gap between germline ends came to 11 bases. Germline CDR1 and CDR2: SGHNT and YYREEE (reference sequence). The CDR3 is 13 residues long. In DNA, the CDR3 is TGTGCCAGCAGCCCAGACGGGGGAGAGACCCAGTACTTC. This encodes CASSPDGGETQYF.

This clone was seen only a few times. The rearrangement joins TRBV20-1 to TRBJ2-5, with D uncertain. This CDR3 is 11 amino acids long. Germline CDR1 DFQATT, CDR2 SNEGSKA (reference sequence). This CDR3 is CSRQTQETQYF. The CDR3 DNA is TGCAGCAGGCAAACCCAAGAGACCCAGTACTTC.